Following are 14 T cell receptor beta chains from one sample sequenced in a study of cytomegalovirus exposure and HLA in healthy donors. It was with 60 Vbeta and 13 Jbeta primers that the PCR ran. Profiling relied on immunoSEQ multiplex PCR, and the TCRdb table lists in-frame clones only, not all of them. This sample has around 190,000 clones, with about 77% found just once. What was sequenced was PBMCs. These receptor sequences come from a man aged 55 to 69 in good health and CMV-seronegative.

This clone has more than one count but fewer than ten. The CDR3 region is CASSTRTGTTGNQPQHF. The DNA of the CDR3 is TGCGCCAGCAGCACCCGGACAGGGACTACGGGCAATCAGCCCCAGCATTTT. The chain carries TRBV4-3 and TRBJ1-5; the match to TRBD1 covers 8 bases. CDR1 LGHNA and CDR2 YSLEER come from the germline V gene. The CDR3 totals 17 residues. Unmatched junction bases numbered 11, after V lost 5 bases and J lost 2 bases.

For this clone: The same CDR3 can be traced to other DNA sequences in this sample. The rearrangement joins TRBV9 to TRBJ2-3; 8 positions match TRBD2. The ends lost 0 bases at V and 0 bases at J; junction bases unmatched: 0. The CDR3 runs to 15 residues. Germline V gene sequence: CDR1 SGDLS, CDR2 YYNGEE. The CDR3 DNA reads as TGTGCCAGCAGCGTAGGCGGGGGGAGCACAGATACGCAGTATTTT. This codes for CASSVGGGSTDTQYF.

The gene calls are TRBV7-3 and TRBJ2-5, with TRBD1 matching 10 bases. The length of the CDR3 is 15 residues. CDR1 SGHTA and CDR2 FQGTGA come from the germline V gene. The ends lost 4 bases at V and 6 bases at J; junction bases unmatched: 8. CDR3 residues: CASSSTGGGQQTQYF. The CDR3 DNA reads as TGTGCCAGCAGCTCGACAGGGGGCGGTCAGCAGACCCAGTACTTC.

The J gene is TRBJ2-3, the V gene TRBV2; TRBD2 might be the D (6 bases). The V gene lost 6 bases and the J gene lost 10 bases, with 14 bases spanning the gap. Germline V gives CDR1 SNHLY, CDR2 FYNNEI. The CDR3 runs 12 residues. This CDR3 is CASSAGTLSQYF. The CDR3 DNA reads TGTGCCAGCAGCGCAGGGACTTTGTCGCAGTATTTT.

In nucleotides, the CDR3 is TGTGCCAGCAGTGACAGGTTTACCTACGAGCAGTACTTC. It codes for CASSDRFTYEQYF. This chain uses TRBV2 with TRBJ2-7; D unresolved. This CDR3 contains 13 residues. V lost 3 bases and J lost 2, with 8 bases in between. The germline CDR1 and CDR2 sequences are SNHLY and FYNNEI.

The rearrangement uses TRBV9 and TRBJ2-5, with 8 nucleotides matching TRBD2. The trim removed 0 bases at V and 2 bases at J, leaving 9 bases unmatched. CDR1 is SGDLS, CDR2 YYNGEE, per germline. This CDR3 region has 17 residues. CDR3 nucleotides: TGTGCCAGCAGCGTAGATCAGAGCGGGGGAACTCAAGAGACCCAGTACTTC. Translating gives CASSVDQSGGTQETQYF.

The chain recombines TRBV6-4 with TRBJ2-3; TRBD2 matches 11 bases. The germline CDR1 and CDR2 sequences are MRHNA and SNTAGT. This CDR3 has 14 residues. After removal of 5 bases from V and 5 bases from J, the junction contained 3 bases not matched to a gene. CDR3 protein: CASSTGTSGDTQYF. The CDR3 bases are TGTGCCAGCAGTACCGGGACTAGCGGAGATACGCAGTATTTT.

The J gene is TRBJ1-1, the V gene TRBV19; D might be TRBD1 (6 bases). Trimming pared 5 bases from V and 1 base from J, leaving 14 bases between. CDR1 is LNHDA and CDR2 is SQIVND in the germline V gene (reference sequence). The CDR3 consists of 15 residues. CDR3 sequence (DNA): TGTGCCAGTAGTTCGAGGACAGCCAAGAACACTGAAGCTTTCTTT. Amino acids: CASSSRTAKNTEAFF.

This chain joins TRBV5-1 and TRBJ1-2; 7 nucleotides align to TRBD1. From germline, CDR1 is SGHRS and CDR2 YFSETQ. The V gene end was trimmed by 0 bases and the J gene end by 2 bases; junction bases not matched to a gene: 7. This CDR3 is built from 16 residues. CDR3 amino acids: CASSLGPGTANYGYTF. DNA of the CDR3: TGCGCCAGCAGCTTGGGCCCCGGGACAGCAAACTATGGCTACACCTTC.

This chain joins TRBV6-5 and TRBJ1-1; 7 positions match TRBD1. Germline values: CDR1 MNHEY, CDR2 SVGAGI. V lost 6 bases to trimming and J lost 5 bases; unmatched junction nucleotides: 6. The CDR3 consists of 13 residues. This CDR3 is CASRLAGGTEAFF. The CDR3 bases are TGTGCCAGCAGGCTCGCAGGGGGAACTGAAGCTTTCTTT.

J is TRBJ2-1 and V is TRBV7-3; TRBD1 aligns across 8 bases. Per germline, CDR1 SGHTA and CDR2 FQGTGA. With V trimmed by 5 bases and J by 0 bases, 6 bases remained unmatched. The CDR3 has 16 residues. This CDR3 reads CASSQRTGSSYNEQFF. DNA of the CDR3: TGTGCCAGCAGCCAAAGGACAGGGAGCTCCTACAATGAGCAGTTCTTC.

The chain carries TRBV27 and TRBJ2-3; D perhaps matches TRBD2 (6 bases). V gave up 1 base and J gave up 3 bases, with 8 bases separating them. Germline CDR1 reads MNHEY; CDR2 reads SMNVEV (reference sequence). CDR3 size: 14 residues. The CDR3 protein is CASSLWRGTDTQYF. The CDR3 coding sequence is TGTGCCAGCAGTTTATGGCGGGGTACAGATACGCAGTATTTT.

J is TRBJ2-1 and V is TRBV19; 7 positions match TRBD1. Per the germline V gene, CDR1 is LNHDA and CDR2 is SQIVND (reference sequence). V shed 5 bases, J shed 5 bases, and the junction held 9 bases outside the gene matches. The CDR3 has 15 amino acids. The CDR3 DNA follows: TGTGCCAGTAGTGCTAATACCGGGACAGACAATGAGCAGTTCTTC. It yields the protein CASSANTGTDNEQFF.

This clone was observed a single time. The J gene is TRBJ2-7, the V gene TRBV6-5; no clear D gene. V was trimmed by 7 bases and J by 6 bases, leaving 10 bases between them. Germline loops: CDR1 MNHEY, CDR2 SVGAGI. This CDR3 has 11 amino acids. CDR3 nucleotide sequence: TGTGCCAGCACCCTAGGTGGCGAGCAGTACTTC. It yields the protein CASTLGGEQYF.